The text below deals with one T cell receptor (beta chain). The data derive from a study of T cell changes during pregnancy in multiple sclerosis. Using immunoSEQ multiplex PCR, the repertoire was profiled, and TCRdb retains in-frame clones only, with some absent. The sample carries tens of thousands of clones, roughly nine tenths recorded once. This clonotype originated in a female donor in good health, enrolled as a control in a pregnancy study. Sequencing used peripheral blood, obtained in the third trimester of pregnancy.

As DNA, the CDR3 is TGCGCCAGCAGCGGCGGCCAGGGGGACAATGAGCAGTTCTTC. It translates to CASSGGQGDNEQFF. J is TRBJ2-1 and V is TRBV10-1; TRBD1 agrees at 7 bases. Germline V lookup: CDR1 WNHNN, CDR2 SYGVQD (reference sequence). This CDR3 is 14 amino acids long. Germline trimming cut 6 bases from V and 5 bases from J; bases unmatched to any gene: 7.